The clone carrying this T cell receptor beta chain has a single count. Its antigen is unidentified. This specimen comes from a study of STAT5B mutations in CD4+ large granular lymphocyte leukemia. In the study overall: Healthy donors showed HLA-associated enrichment of the CDR3 'QG' motif.

Study-wide findings and caveats: The CD4+ versus CD8+ T-LGLL clonality difference may reflect limited sample size.

Authors' analysis steps: The detection floor for productive clonotype frequency was 2.59 x 10-5. Data came from immunoSEQ multiplex PCR; TCRdb stores just in-frame clones and leaves some out. The V and J calls and clone size come from that table; D and trimming were worked out from the DNA. Seen here are about 34,000 clones, over 60% observed once, and the top ten hold 7.1%. Trimming at V came to 4 bases and at J to 5 bases, leaving 8 bases not matched to a gene. The CDR3 is made up of 16 amino acids. The germline V gene has CDR1 SGHRS and CDR2 YFSETQ. The sequencing sample was made of CD4+ T cells from blood buffy coats. This chain joins TRBV5-1 and TRBJ2-2; 10 bases match TRBD1. The origin of this receptor is a human donor in good health. The CDR3: CASSEITGQGTGELFF. The CDR3 DNA reads TGCGCCAGCAGCGAGATCACGGGACAGGGGACCGGGGAGCTGTTTTTT. Drawing the rest from reference TRBV5-1 and TRBJ2-2, the complete variable domain is KAGVTQTPRYLIKTRGQQVTLSCSPISGHRSVSWYQQTPGQGLQFLFEYFSETQRNKGNFPGRFSGRQFSNSRSEMNVSTLELGDSALYLCASSEITGQGTGELFFGEGSRLTVL.